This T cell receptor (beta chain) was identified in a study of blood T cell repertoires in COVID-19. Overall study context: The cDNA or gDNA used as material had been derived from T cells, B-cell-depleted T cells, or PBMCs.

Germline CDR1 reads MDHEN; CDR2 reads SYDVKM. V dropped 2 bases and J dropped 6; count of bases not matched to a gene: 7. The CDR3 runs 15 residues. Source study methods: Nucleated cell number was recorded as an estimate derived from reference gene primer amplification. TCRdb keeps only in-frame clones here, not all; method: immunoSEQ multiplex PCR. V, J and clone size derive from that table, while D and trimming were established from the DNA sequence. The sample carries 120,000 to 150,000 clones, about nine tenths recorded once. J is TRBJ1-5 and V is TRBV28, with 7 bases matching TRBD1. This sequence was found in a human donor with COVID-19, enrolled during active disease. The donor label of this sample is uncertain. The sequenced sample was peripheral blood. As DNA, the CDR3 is TGTGCCAGCAGTTTAGAGATCCAGGGGGGTCAGCCCCAGCATTTT. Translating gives CASSLEIQGGQPQHF.